This TCR beta chain originates from a study of T cell responses to AZD1222 COVID-19 vaccine. Study-wide points: White British donors predominated, females outnumbered males, and clonal diversity was possibly underestimated. Spike-wide coverage was observed for vaccine-associated CD4 TCRs, with dominant responses at 160-218 and 743-854. The study found Spike-specific TCR breadth and depth rose after two AZD1222 doses.

As regards this clone: What it binds is unknown.

Analyses pooled second doses at about 4 or about 12 weeks. Produced via immunoSEQ multiplex PCR; TCRdb's table is partial and in-frame only. The data hold around 15,000 clones, with less than 90% observed a single time. CDR1 is MNHNS, CDR2 SASEGT, per germline. The CDR3 sequence is 15 residues long. Trimming removed 4 bases from V and 4 bases from J; junction bases left unmatched: 7. The origin of this receptor is an adult who received the AZD1222 COVID-19 vaccine. The V call is TRBV6-1, the J call TRBJ2-5; the match to TRBD2 covers 9 bases. Sample: peripheral blood, taken 28 days after the second AZD1222 dose. CDR3 residues: CASSVAGAVTETQYF. The CDR3 region has the DNA TGTGCCAGCAGTGTAGCGGGAGCGGTCACAGAGACCCAGTACTTC.